This is a list of T cell receptor beta chains from one sample in a study of T cell changes during pregnancy in multiple sclerosis. Some clones are missing from TCRdb's copy, which holds only in-frame ones; the method was immunoSEQ multiplex PCR. The sample lists 35,000 or so clones, about 92% occurring once. Sequencing used CD4+ T cells from peripheral blood mononuclear cells, obtained after pregnancy. The receptors were gathered from a female donor with multiple sclerosis, enrolled in a pregnancy study. Both conserved end residues are part of each CDR3. The D gene is left open where the match is weak. Only some rows state a clone size, as once, few, many or a class for expanded clones.

>.|TRBJ1-3|.|TRBV9
TGTGCCAGCAGCGTAGAGGTGAGGGGACACTCTGGAAACACCATATATTTT
CASSVEVRGHSGNTIYF
>.|TRBJ2-1|TRBD2|TRBV2
TGTGCCAGCAACCTTAGCGGGGAGCAGTTCTTC
CASNLSGEQFF
>.|TRBJ2-3|TRBD2|TRBV5-1
TGCGCCAGCAGCTTTAGCGGGGGGGCGGATACGCAGTATTTT
CASSFSGGADTQYF
>.|TRBJ2-3|TRBD2|TRBV7-2
TGTGCCAGCAGCCTTCTTCTAGCGGGGAGGGGGGACACGCAGTATTTT
CASSLLLAGRGDTQYF
>.|TRBJ2-5|TRBD1|TRBV10-3
TGTGCCATCAGTGATCGAGGGACAGGGGTAGGCGAGACCCAGTACTTC
CAISDRGTGVGETQYF
>.|TRBJ1-1|.|TRBV7-8
TGTGCCAGCAGCTTAGCTACTACTCAGGGAAACACTGAAGCTTTCTTT
CASSLATTQGNTEAFF
>.|TRBJ2-1|TRBD2|TRBV27
TGTGCCAGCAGTTTGGCGGGAGGCCCCAGTGAGCAGTTCTTC
CASSLAGGPSEQFF
>.|TRBJ1-3|.|TRBV15
TGTGCCACCAGCAGAGATCCCGTGGGGGAGGGCTCTGGAAACACCATATATTTT
CATSRDPVGEGSGNTIYF
>.|TRBJ2-1|TRBD2|TRBV5-4
TGTGCCAGCAGCGCGGGACTAGCGGGAGCCTACAATGAGCAGTTCTTC
CASSAGLAGAYNEQFF
>once|TRBJ1-2|.|TRBV7-9
TGTGCCAGCAGCCCGAAGTTGAGATATCATGGCTACACCTTC
CASSPKLRYHGYTF
>once|TRBJ2-7|TRBD1|TRBV29-1
TGCAGCGTTGCGGTGGGACAGGGGACTTCCTACGAGCAGTACTTC
CSVAVGQGTSYEQYF
>few|TRBJ1-1|TRBD1|TRBV28
TGTGCCAGCAGTTTCAGGGGGCGAAAGGCTGAAGCTTTCTTT
CASSFRGRKAEAFF
>.|TRBJ2-7|TRBD2|TRBV5-1
TGCGCCAGCAGAACGGGACTAGCGGGGGCCTACGAGCAGTACTTC
CASRTGLAGAYEQYF
>.|TRBJ2-2|TRBD1|TRBV19
TGTGCCAGTAAGACAGGGGGCAGGAGCACCGGGGAGCTGTTTTTT
CASKTGGRSTGELFF
>.|TRBJ2-3|.|TRBV9
TGTGCCAGCAGCGTCGAGACTAGCACAGATACGCAGTATTTT
CASSVETSTDTQYF
>.|TRBJ1-6|TRBD1|TRBV12-5
TGTGCTAGTGGAATCAGCTCGACAGGGGCTAGAGGACCCCTCCACTTT
CASGISSTGARGPLHF
>.|TRBJ2-3|TRBD1|TRBV15
TGTGCCACCAGCAGGGACCCCCGGACAGGGTGGGGAACAGATACGCAGTATTTT
CATSRDPRTGWGTDTQYF
>.|TRBJ2-6|.|TRBV6-1
TGTGCCAGCAAAGCCTTTGGGGCCAACGTCCTGACTTTC
CASKAFGANVLTF
>.|TRBJ2-2|TRBD2|TRBV9
TGTGCCAGCAGCAGTCAGACTAGCCCCACCGGGGAGCTGTTTTTT
CASSSQTSPTGELFF
>.|TRBJ1-3|.|TRBV5-1
TGCGCCAGCAGCTTGTACGGAGTCTCTGGAAACACCATATATTTT
CASSLYGVSGNTIYF
>.|TRBJ1-5|.|TRBV19
TGTGCCAGTAGTATTATGGGGGGAAAAGGACAGCCCCAGCATTTT
CASSIMGGKGQPQHF
>.|TRBJ1-2|TRBD1|TRBV19
TGTGCCAGTAGTAGAAGGACAGGGGACTATGGCTACACCTTC
CASSRRTGDYGYTF
>.|TRBJ2-3|TRBD2|TRBV6-5
TGTGCCAGCAGGGGACTAGCGGGAGGGCTGTATACGCAGTATTTT
CASRGLAGGLYTQYF
>.|TRBJ2-7|.|TRBV7-7
TGTGCCAGCAGCCCGACTAGCCAAGGGGGTTCGCAGTACTTC
CASSPTSQGGSQYF
>.|TRBJ2-7|.|TRBV5-4
TGTGCCAGCAGCTTTTACGGGACACCCTACGAGCAGTACTTC
CASSFYGTPYEQYF
>.|TRBJ2-6|.|TRBV4-1
TGCGCCAGCAGCCAAGGGGTGGCAGGGCTCTTCGTCCTGACTTTC
CASSQGVAGLFVLTF
>.|TRBJ2-2|TRBD1|TRBV6-4
TGTGCCAGCAGTCGACAGGGGATTGACACCGGGGAGCTGTTTTTT
CASSRQGIDTGELFF
>.|TRBJ1-3|.|TRBV30
TGTGCCTGGCACACAGGGAACTCTGGAAACACCATATATTTT
CAWHTGNSGNTIYF
>.|TRBJ1-2|TRBD1|TRBV29-1
TGCAGCGTTGAGGGACAGAGAAACTATGGCTACACCTTC
CSVEGQRNYGYTF
>.|TRBJ1-1|.|TRBV11-2
TGTGCCAGCAGCGCACCTCGACGGGACACTGAAGCTTTCTTT
CASSAPRRDTEAFF
>.|TRBJ2-2|.|TRBV4-3
TGCGCCAGCAGCCAAGATGCTCTCACGTTAGTAACCGGGGAGCTGTTTTTT
CASSQDALTLVTGELFF
>.|TRBJ2-5|.|TRBV29-1
TGCAGCGTTATAACAGGGGGGGGAGAGACCCAGTACTTC
CSVITGGGETQYF
>.|TRBJ2-2|TRBD1|TRBV2
TGTGCCAGCAGTGGTCAGGGGGCGATCACCGGGGAGCTGTTTTTT
CASSGQGAITGELFF
>.|TRBJ2-5|TRBD2|TRBV5-1
TGCGCCAGCAGCTATATAGCGGGGGAGGAGACCCAGTACTTC
CASSYIAGEETQYF
>.|TRBJ2-2|.|TRBV5-4
TGTGCCAGCAGCTTGGTTACCGGGGTGAACACCGGGGAGCTGTTTTTT
CASSLVTGVNTGELFF
>.|TRBJ2-2|.|TRBV18
TGTGCCAGCTCATCCATGGCAGGGAACACCGGGGAGCTGTTTTTT
CASSSMAGNTGELFF
>.|TRBJ2-3|.|TRBV5-1
TGCGCCAGCAGCGCGGGACTCCGGGGTGGGGATACGCAGTATTTT
CASSAGLRGGDTQYF
>.|TRBJ1-2|TRBD1|TRBV4-1
TGCGCCAGCAGCCAAGTGTCGACAGGGAGCTATGGCTACACCTTC
CASSQVSTGSYGYTF
>.|TRBJ1-2|TRBD1|TRBV4-2
TGTGCCAGCAGCACGGACAGGGGGCTGGGTGGCTACACCTTC
CASSTDRGLGGYTF
>few|TRBJ1-1|.|TRBV6-4
TGTGCCAGCAGTGTAGAACAGTGGACTGAAGCTTTCTTT
CASSVEQWTEAFF
>.|TRBJ1-2|TRBD1|TRBV11-3
TGTGCCAGCAGCTCCTGGACAGGTTTGAGTGGGGACACCTTC
CASSSWTGLSGDTF
>.|TRBJ1-2|.|TRBV7-9
TGTGCCAGCACTTTACAAGTTCCTGGCTACACCTTC
CASTLQVPGYTF
>.|TRBJ2-7|.|TRBV21-1
TGTGCCAGCACCGTTAGACTAGCGGGGCAGGAATGGAACGAGCAGTACTTC
CASTVRLAGQEWNEQYF